The TCR beta chain under discussion was sequenced for a study of cytomegalovirus exposure and HLA in healthy donors (dated by TCRdb to about 2017). Context from the whole study: According to an earlier analysis of 587 of the donors, 150 million to 200 million T cells yielded over 90 million unique TCR beta sequences and about 300 Gb of sequence data. An early release covering roughly 580 HLA-typed donors comprised about 300 gigabases of sequencing data and around 80 million unique TCR sequences. Of the 350 to 450 genotyped donors, more than 75% were placed in the genetic ancestry cluster associated with self-reported Caucasian donors. The study aimed to test whether cataloging public T cell receptors could reveal signatures of past pathogen exposure. The study used immunosequencing to profile the T cell repertoires of 666 subjects and linked those repertoires to cytomegalovirus serostatus. Besides the first cohort of 666 subjects, a separate validation cohort made up of roughly 130 different subjects was used. The study combined high-throughput TCR immunosequencing, statistical association of individual TCRs with disease status, and machine learning to predict cytomegalovirus infection status. A later analysis re-examined previously published TCR beta repertoires from 500 to 700 donors and added high-resolution HLA genotyping to investigate patterns of TCR occurrence. The later analysis used no new phenotypic data to find candidate immune exposures, relying instead on TCR beta sequences and their occurrence across donors. An earlier analysis of roughly 600 of the donors used high-throughput TCR beta sequencing to judge whether each TCR beta V gene segment behaved as functional or pseudogenic. Donor age, sex, ethnicity and CMV serostatus were compiled alongside the repertoire data. Genome-wide SNP genotypes for about three fifths of the 666 donors were used in a later genetic analysis, which treated that subset as a discovery cohort. Every discovery cohort repertoire had been produced on one sequencing platform. HLA typing included class I and class II loci at four-digit resolution. The number of donors typed differed by locus, with about 629-640 for A, B, C, DRB1 and DQB1, roughly 550 for DQA1, approximately 580 for DPA1, and some 450 for DPB1. Several DR-DQ haplotypes were handled as single units for association and clustering because linkage in the cohort was strong. On average, around 240,000 unique TCR beta nucleotide sequences were sequenced per donor among 398 genotyped donors of the cohort, with about 19% of those sequences being non-productive.

The cohort was made up of 650 to 700 healthy bone marrow donors. At the time of sampling, all cohort members were nominally healthy, though unrecorded immune exposures were likely present. The donor tested CMV seronegative and was one of the 352 seronegative cohort members. A peripheral blood sample was provided by each donor, and peripheral blood mononuclear cells were used for TCR beta sequencing. Genomic DNA extraction from the blood cell samples was performed with the Qiagen DNeasy Blood Extraction Kit. V loses 7 bases at its end and J loses 9 bases; junction bases beyond the gene matches: 12. Inclusive of the bounding cysteine and phenylalanine, the CDR3 is 14 residues long. Left in the record is the CDR3 DNA by itself, 42 bases read in frame from the first base. As encoded in the germline V gene, CDR1 is SQVTM while CDR2 is ANQGSEA. To prepare the library, the immunoSEQ multiplex PCR assay was applied. A mixture of 60 forward primers for TCR Vbeta segments and 13 reverse primers for TCR Jbeta segments was used in the multiplex PCR. The CDR3 region of rearranged TCR beta genes was amplified from genomic DNA with a multiplex PCR assay. The amplified TCR beta libraries were sequenced on the Illumina HiSeq System as 87-base-pair reads. Per the authors' processing: A later analysis counted about 80 million unique TCR beta chains across the approximately 700 repertoires, and 10 million to 12 million of these chains were shared by at least two donors. A nearest-neighbor algorithm error-corrected the raw reads and collapsed the reads into unique sequences, merging closely related sequences to remove PCR and sequencing errors. Alignment of CDR3 sequences to IMGT reference sequences was used to assign V, D and J gene segments. For a sequence to be retained, a match of at least six nucleotides to both a V gene segment and a J gene segment was required. A rearrangement was called productive if the CDR3 had no stop codons and remained in frame with V and J, and every other rearrangement was called non-productive. Following IMGT convention, CDR3 was defined as the stretch from the second conserved V-encoded cysteine to the conserved J-encoded phenylalanine. The earlier analysis of about 500 of the donors excluded sequences that lacked an unambiguous match to a single V gene segment. In an earlier analysis of a few hundred of the donors, a V segment was called functional when productive rearrangements were above 56.7%, and segregating when the standard deviation between donors exceeded 5%. A statistical classification framework was developed to diagnose cytomegalovirus status using the catalog of TCR beta chain sequences. In a later analysis, TCR nucleotide sequences were compared against IMGT/GENE-DB human TR gene sequences so that V and J genes could be assigned. In a later analysis, CDR3 sequences and most-parsimonious VDJ recombination scenarios were assigned using the TCRdist pipeline. A later analysis defined each TCR beta chain by its CDR3 amino acid sequence plus V-gene family, and excluded reads lacking a unique V-gene family. A later analysis removed 550 to 650 highly shared, low-generation-probability nucleotide sequences to deal with suspected cross-contamination and a sequencing artifact. In a later analysis, a clonal expansion index for each public chain was calculated from normalized within-repertoire ranks of inferred template counts. Generation probabilities in a later analysis came from a VDJ recombination model fitted to out-of-frame rearrangements, and those results were checked against IGoR. In a later analysis, hypergeometric tests were used to score TCR-TCR, TCR-HLA and TCR-CMV co-occurrence, with a repertoire-size bias correction applied to TCR pairs. To estimate false discovery rates, a later analysis permuted the HLA or CMV assignments 20 times. In a later analysis, co-occurring TCRs were grouped using DBSCAN, and TCRdist sequence similarity was added for clustering within HLA-allele-positive subsets. Co-occurrence clustering excluded repertoires with fewer than 30,000 or more than 120,000 public chains, plus five with anomalous nucleotide sharing. Entries here come from immuneACCESS through TCRdb and include only in-frame sequences with V and J called. Some clones fail to appear in such tables; in the studies checked, an unresolved V gene covers under half of the shortfall, and the cause of the remainder is unknown. The V and J calls and clone size are taken from that table; D and trimming were inferred from the DNA. The table for this sample lists over 75,000 clones; around 64% of them were counted only once. The ten largest clones capture roughly 2.2% of the sample.

About this clone: This receptor's antigen is unknown. Base quality data are lacking; no much larger clone is found one base away.

Results the study describes overall, beyond this receptor: The cohort was sequenced for TCR beta chains only, and without alpha or paired-chain data the features that could be detected were limited. In the study, around 150 TCR beta chains were listed as associated with cytomegalovirus. Because counts were too low, approximately 15 rarely observed V segments, including chromosome 9 orphons, were excluded from the earlier analysis of a few hundred of the donors. In vitro tests confirmed that a few of the cytomegalovirus-associated TCR beta chains recognize cytomegalovirus antigens. A further reported finding was that TCR beta sequences accurately predicted the HLA-A and HLA-B alleles for most subjects in the first cohort. Most TCR sequences were observed very rarely across donors, whereas some public TCRs were present in many individuals. Correlated functional status among segregating V segments might be attributable to linkage disequilibrium, but an unknown experimental factor could not be ruled out. Presence/absence analyses assumed roughly uniform sequencing depth across donors, an assumption that may not hold. The 87-base-pair reads could not distinguish some IMGT-functional V segments, including TRBV6-2 and TRBV6-3, so those segments were excluded. According to a later analysis, most CMV-associated TCR beta chains appeared to be HLA-restricted, and the HLA associations seemed to be driven largely by CMV exposure. A later genetic analysis reported fewer N-insertions in productive TCRs among donors in an Asian-associated ancestry cluster than the roughly 650-donor mean. A later analysis found that HLA-associated TCR beta chains were more clonally expanded and had lower generation probabilities than equally common non-associated chains. A later analysis found that TCR association rates varied across HLA loci, with DRB1 alleles showing the most associated TCRs and HLA-C alleles the fewest. According to the authors, the approach could potentially be generalized to other disease states and immunological phenotypes. In both the original and validation cohorts, the classifier was reported to diagnose cytomegalovirus status with high specificity and sensitivity. When HLA alleles, especially DR and DQ, strongly co-occurred, TCR associations were difficult to assign to individual alleles. Broadly in line with IMGT annotations, most TCR beta V segments showed up in productive rearrangements about 90% or about 30% of the time in an earlier analysis of about 500 of the donors. Because HLA typing was unavailable for some donors at each locus, only the typed subset was used in association tests. Several of the top co-occurrence clusters appeared to be linked to parvovirus B19, influenza, CMV and Epstein-Barr virus, according to a later analysis. A later genetic analysis associated a missense DCLRE1C variant with V-gene and J-gene trimming of TCR beta chains, and an independent cohort replicated the association. At a false discovery rate of 0.05, a later analysis linked some 18,000 TCR beta sequences to specific HLA alleles. A group of highly shared sequence variants was considered likely to be a technical artifact of the sequencing pipeline. For the cohort, immune exposure information was limited to CMV serostatus.

Source material: PBMCs. This sequence originates from a man under 40 in good health and CMV-seronegative. The chain joins TRBV29-1 to TRBJ2-1; TRBD2 fits 10 bases in the junction. The CDR3 reads as follows: CSADRGTSVAEQFF. The DNA is as follows: TGCAGCGCTGACCGTGGGACTAGCGTAGCTGAGCAGTTCTTC.